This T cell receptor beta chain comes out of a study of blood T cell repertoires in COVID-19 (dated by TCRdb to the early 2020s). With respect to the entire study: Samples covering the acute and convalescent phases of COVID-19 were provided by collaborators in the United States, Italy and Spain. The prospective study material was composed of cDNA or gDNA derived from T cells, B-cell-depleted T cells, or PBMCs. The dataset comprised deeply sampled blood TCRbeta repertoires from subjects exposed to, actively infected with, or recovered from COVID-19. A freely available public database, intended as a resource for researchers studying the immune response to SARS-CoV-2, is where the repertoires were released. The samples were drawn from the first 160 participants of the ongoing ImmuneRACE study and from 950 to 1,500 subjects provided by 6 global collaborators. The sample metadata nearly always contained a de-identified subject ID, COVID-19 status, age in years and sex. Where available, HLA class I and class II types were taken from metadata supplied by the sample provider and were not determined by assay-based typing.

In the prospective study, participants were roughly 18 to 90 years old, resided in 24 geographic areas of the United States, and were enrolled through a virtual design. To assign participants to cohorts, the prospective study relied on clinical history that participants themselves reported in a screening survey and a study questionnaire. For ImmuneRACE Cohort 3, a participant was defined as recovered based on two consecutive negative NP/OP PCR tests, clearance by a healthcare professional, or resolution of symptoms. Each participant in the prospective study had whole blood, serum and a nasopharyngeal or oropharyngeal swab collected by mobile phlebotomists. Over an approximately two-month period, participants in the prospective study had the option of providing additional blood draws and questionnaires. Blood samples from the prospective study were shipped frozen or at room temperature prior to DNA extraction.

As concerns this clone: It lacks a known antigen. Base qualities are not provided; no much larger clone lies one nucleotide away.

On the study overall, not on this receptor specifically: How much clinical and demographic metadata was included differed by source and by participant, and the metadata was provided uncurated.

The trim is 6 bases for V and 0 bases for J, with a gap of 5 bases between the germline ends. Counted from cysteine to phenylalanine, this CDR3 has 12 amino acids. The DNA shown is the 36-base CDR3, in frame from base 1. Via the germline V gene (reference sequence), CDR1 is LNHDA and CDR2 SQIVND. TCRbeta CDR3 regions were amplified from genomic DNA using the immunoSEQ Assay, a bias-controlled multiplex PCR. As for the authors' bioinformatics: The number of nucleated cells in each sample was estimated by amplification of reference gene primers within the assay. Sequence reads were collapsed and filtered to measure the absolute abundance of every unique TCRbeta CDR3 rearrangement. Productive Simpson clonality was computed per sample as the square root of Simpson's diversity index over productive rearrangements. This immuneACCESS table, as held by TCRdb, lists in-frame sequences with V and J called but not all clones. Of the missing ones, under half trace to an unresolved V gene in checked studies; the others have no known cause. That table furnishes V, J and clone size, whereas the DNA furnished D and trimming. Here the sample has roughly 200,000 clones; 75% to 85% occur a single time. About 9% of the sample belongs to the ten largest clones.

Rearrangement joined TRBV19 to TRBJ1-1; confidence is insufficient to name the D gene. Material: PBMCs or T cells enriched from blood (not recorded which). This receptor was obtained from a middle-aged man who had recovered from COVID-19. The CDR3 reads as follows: CASRGVNTEAFF. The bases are TGTGCCAGTAGGGGAGTGAACACTGAAGCTTTCTTT.